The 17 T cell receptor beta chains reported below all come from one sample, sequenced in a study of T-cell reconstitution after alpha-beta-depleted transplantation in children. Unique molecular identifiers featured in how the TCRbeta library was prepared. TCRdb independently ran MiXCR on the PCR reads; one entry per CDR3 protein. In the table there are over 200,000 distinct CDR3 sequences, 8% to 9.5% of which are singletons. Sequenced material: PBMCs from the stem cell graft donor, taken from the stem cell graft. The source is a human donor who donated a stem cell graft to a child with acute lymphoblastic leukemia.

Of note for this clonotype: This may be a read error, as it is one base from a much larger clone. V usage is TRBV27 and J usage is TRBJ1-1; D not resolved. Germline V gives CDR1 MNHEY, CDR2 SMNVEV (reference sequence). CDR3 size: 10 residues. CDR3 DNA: TGTGCCAGCAAGGACGCTGAACCTTTCTTT. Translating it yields CASKDAEPFF.

The CDR3 region is CASRTSRGFGELFF. In DNA form, the CDR3 reads TGTGCCAGCAGGACTAGTAGGGGGTTCGGGGAGCTGTTTTTT. V gene TRBV7-2 combines with J gene TRBJ2-2; D tentatively fits TRBD1 or TRBD2 (6 bases each). The V end was cut by 6 bases, the J end by 7 bases, with 15 bases between. Germline values: CDR1 SGHTA, CDR2 FQGNSA. This CDR3 is 14 amino acids long.

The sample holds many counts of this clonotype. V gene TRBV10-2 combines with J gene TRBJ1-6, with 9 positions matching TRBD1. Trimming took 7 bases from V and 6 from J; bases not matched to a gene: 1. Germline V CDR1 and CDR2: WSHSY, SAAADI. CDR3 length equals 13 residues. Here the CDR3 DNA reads TGCGCCAGCAAACAGGGGGCTAATTCACCCCTCCACTTT. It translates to CASKQGANSPLHF.

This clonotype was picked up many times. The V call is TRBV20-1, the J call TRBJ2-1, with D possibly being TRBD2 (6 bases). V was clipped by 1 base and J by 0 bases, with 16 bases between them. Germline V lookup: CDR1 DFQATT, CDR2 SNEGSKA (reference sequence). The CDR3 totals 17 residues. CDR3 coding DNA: TGCAGTGCTAGAGTGGGCGGGGCCCCTAGCTCCTACAATGAGCAGTTCTTC. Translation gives CSARVGGAPSSYNEQFF.

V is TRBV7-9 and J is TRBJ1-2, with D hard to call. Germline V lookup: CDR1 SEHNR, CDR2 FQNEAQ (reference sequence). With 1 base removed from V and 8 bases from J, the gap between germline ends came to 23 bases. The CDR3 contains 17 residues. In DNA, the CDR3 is TGTGCCAGCAGCTTAGATCCTTGGGGTCCCCCTCTTTTCGGCTACACCTTC. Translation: CASSLDPWGPPLFGYTF.

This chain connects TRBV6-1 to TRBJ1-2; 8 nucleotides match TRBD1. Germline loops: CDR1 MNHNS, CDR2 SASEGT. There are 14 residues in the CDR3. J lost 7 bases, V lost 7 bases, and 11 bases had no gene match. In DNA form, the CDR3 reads TGTGCCAGCACCTACGGGCAGGGGGCTGGTGGCTACACCTTC. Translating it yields CASTYGQGAGGYTF.

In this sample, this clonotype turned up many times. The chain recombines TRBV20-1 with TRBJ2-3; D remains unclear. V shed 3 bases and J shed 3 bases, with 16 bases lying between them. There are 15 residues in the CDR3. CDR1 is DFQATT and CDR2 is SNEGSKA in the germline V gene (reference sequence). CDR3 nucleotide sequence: TGCAGTGCTAGTGTAGGCTTCCTTGGGACAGATACGCAGTATTTT. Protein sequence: CSASVGFLGTDTQYF.

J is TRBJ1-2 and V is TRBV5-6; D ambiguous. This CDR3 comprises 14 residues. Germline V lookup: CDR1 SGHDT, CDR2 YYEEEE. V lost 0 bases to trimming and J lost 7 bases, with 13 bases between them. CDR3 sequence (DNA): TGTGCCAGCAGCTTGGAACCGAGGATAGGTGGCTACACCTTC. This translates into CASSLEPRIGGYTF.

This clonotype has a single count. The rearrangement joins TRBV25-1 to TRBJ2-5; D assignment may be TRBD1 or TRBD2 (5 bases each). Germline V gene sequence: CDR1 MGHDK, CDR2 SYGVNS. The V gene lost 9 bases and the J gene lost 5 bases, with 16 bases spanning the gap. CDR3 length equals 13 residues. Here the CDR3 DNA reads TGTGCCAGTAGGGGACCCGGCGGGGAGACCCAGTACTTC. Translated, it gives CASRGPGGETQYF. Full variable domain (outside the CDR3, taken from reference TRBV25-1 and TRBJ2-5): EADIYQTPRYLVIGTGKKITLECSQTMGHDKMYWYQQDPGMELHLIHYSYGVNSTEKGDLSSESTVSRIRTEHFPLTLESARPSHTSQYLCASRGPGGETQYFGPGTRLLVL.

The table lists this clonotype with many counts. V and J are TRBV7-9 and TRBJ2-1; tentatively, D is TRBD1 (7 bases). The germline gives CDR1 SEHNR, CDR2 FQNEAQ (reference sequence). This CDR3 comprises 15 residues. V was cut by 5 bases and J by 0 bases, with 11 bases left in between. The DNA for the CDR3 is TGTGCCAGCAGCCAGGGGGGTCCCTCCTACAATGAGCAGTTCTTC. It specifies CASSQGGPSYNEQFF.

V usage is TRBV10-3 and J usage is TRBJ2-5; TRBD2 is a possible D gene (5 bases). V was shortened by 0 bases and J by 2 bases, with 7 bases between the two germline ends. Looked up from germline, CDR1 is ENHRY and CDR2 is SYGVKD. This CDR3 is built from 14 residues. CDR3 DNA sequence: TGTGCCATCAGTGAGTCCGGGGTACAAGAGACCCAGTACTTC. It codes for CAISESGVQETQYF.

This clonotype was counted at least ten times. For the CDR3, the DNA is TGTGCCAGCTCACCACTTTCAGAAGCTTTCTTT. Translated, it gives CASSPLSEAFF. The chain employs TRBV18 and TRBJ1-1; D call uncertain. Trimming took off 1 base at V and 8 bases at J, with 5 bases between the two ends. Germline lookup yields CDR1 KGHSH and CDR2 LQKENI. This CDR3 has 11 residues.

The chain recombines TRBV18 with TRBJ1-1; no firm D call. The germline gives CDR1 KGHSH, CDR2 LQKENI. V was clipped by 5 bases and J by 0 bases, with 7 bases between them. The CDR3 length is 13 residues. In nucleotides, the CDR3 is TGTGCCAGCTCAGCAAATATGAACACTGAAGCTTTCTTT. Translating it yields CASSANMNTEAFF.

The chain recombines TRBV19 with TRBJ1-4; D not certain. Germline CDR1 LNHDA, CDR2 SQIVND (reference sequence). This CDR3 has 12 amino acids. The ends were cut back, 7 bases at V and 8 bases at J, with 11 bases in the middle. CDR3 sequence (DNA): TGTGCCAGTATTGGAAGGGAAGAAAAACTGTTTTTT. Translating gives CASIGREEKLFF.

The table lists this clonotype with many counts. Written as DNA, the CDR3 is TGCGCCAGCAGCTCCGGGGGACTATCCGCGAGCACAGATACGCAGTATTTT. This codes for CASSSGGLSASTDTQYF. This chain uses TRBV5-1 with TRBJ2-3; 7 positions match TRBD2. Per the germline V gene, CDR1 is SGHRS and CDR2 is YFSETQ. This CDR3 spans 17 amino acids. V shed 3 bases and J 0 bases; nucleotides not matched to a gene: 10.

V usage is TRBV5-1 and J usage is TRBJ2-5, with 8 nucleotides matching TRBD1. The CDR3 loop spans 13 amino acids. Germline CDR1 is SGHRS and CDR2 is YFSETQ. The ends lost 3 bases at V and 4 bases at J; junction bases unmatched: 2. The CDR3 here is CASSSGTGETQYF. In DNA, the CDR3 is TGCGCCAGCAGCTCGGGGACAGGAGAGACCCAGTACTTC.

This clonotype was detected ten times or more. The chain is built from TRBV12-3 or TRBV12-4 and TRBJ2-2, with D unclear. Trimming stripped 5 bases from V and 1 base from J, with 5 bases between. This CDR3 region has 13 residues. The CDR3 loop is CASSPLNTGELFF. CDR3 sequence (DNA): TGTGCCAGCAGTCCCCTGAACACCGGGGAGCTGTTTTTT.